Below, 21 T cell receptor beta chains from the same sample are listed, as sequenced in a study of control samples from healthy donors and cancer patients. TCRdb's copy holds only in-frame clones and misses some; the assay was immunoSEQ multiplex PCR. The sample holds about 41,000 clones, 90% to 95% seen once. Sequencing was performed on blood. The receptors were sampled from a man aged 60 to 75 in good health.

The chain carries TRBV19 and TRBJ2-1; D gene ambiguous. Per germline, CDR1 LNHDA and CDR2 SQIVND (reference sequence). Trimming stripped 3 bases from V and 4 bases from J, with 10 bases between. The CDR3 length is 14 residues. DNA for the CDR3: TGTGCCAGTAGTATCATAACTGTATACAATGAGCAGTTCTTC. It encodes CASSIITVYNEQFF.

The V gene is TRBV10-3, the J gene TRBJ2-1; D may be TRBD2 (5 bases). Germline CDR1 is ENHRY and CDR2 is SYGVKD. The V and J ends lost 0 bases and 0 bases respectively, with 9 bases between them. CDR3 length equals 16 residues. As DNA, the CDR3 is TGTGCCATCAGTGAGTCGAGGCGGGTCTCCTACAATGAGCAGTTCTTC. It yields the protein CAISESRRVSYNEQFF.

The gene calls are TRBV7-9 and TRBJ2-7; 11 bases agree with TRBD2. The CDR3 is 19 residues long. The V and J ends lost 7 bases and 0 bases, in that order; junction bases with no gene match: 17. Per the germline V gene, CDR1 is SEHNR and CDR2 is FQNEAQ (reference sequence). CDR3 nucleotides: TGTGCCAGCACCTTGGGGGGGATTGGACTAGCGGGTAACTCCTACGAGCAGTACTTC. The encoded protein is CASTLGGIGLAGNSYEQYF. Using reference TRBV7-9 and TRBJ2-7 for the parts outside the CDR3, the full variable domain is DTGVSQNPRHKITKRGQNVTFRCDPISEHNRLYWYRQTLGQGPEFLTYFQNEAQLEKSRLLSDRFSAERPKGSFSTLEIQRTEQGDSAMYLCASTLGGIGLAGNSYEQYFGPGTRLTVT.

The CDR3 DNA reads TGTGCCACGTCCAGCCCGCGGGACAGTAACGAGCAGTACTTC. This sequence encodes CATSSPRDSNEQYF. The chain joins TRBV10-3 to TRBJ2-7; D might be TRBD1 (7 bases). The CDR3 covers 14 residues. Germline CDR1 is ENHRY and CDR2 is SYGVKD. The germline V and J ends were trimmed by 10 bases and 5 bases, with 21 bases remaining between them.

The gene calls are TRBV7-9 and TRBJ1-4; TRBD1 is a possible D gene (5 bases). CDR3 length equals 15 residues. Germline V CDR1 and CDR2: SEHNR, FQNEAQ (reference sequence). The V gene lost 5 bases and the J gene lost 0 bases, with 10 bases spanning the gap. CDR3 DNA: TGTGCCAGCAGCCTCAGACAGACAACTAATGAAAAACTGTTTTTT. Protein product: CASSLRQTTNEKLFF.

The rearrangement links TRBV4-2 to TRBJ2-1; 12 nucleotides line up with TRBD2. Looked up from germline, CDR1 is LGHNA and CDR2 is YNFKEQ. There are 15 residues in the CDR3. V gave up 4 bases and J gave up 8 bases; unmatched junction bases: 6. Here the CDR3 reads CASSRMTSGGDEQFF. CDR3 nucleotide sequence: TGTGCCAGCAGCCGGATGACTAGCGGGGGAGATGAGCAGTTCTTC.

V is TRBV29-1 and J is TRBJ2-7; a weak D match, TRBD1 (6 bases). The germline V gene has CDR1 SQVTM and CDR2 ANQGSEA. CDR3 length: 15 amino acids. V was cut by 6 bases and J by 4 bases, with 22 bases left in between. The CDR3 nucleotides read TGCAGCGTGGCAGGGGTGGCAGCCTCGGAGTACGAGCAGTACTTC. Protein sequence: CSVAGVAASEYEQYF.

J is TRBJ1-4 and V is TRBV30; D is possibly TRBD1 (5 bases). The V and J ends lost 5 bases and 10 bases respectively, with 23 bases between them. The CDR3 length is 15 residues. In germline, CDR1 is GTSNPN, CDR2 SVGIG (reference sequence). This CDR3 is CAWGHRYLMDGKLFF. CDR3 in DNA: TGTGCCTGGGGGCACAGGTATTTGATGGATGGAAAACTGTTTTTT.

This rearrangement joins TRBV5-4 to TRBJ2-3; possible D gene TRBD2, 5 bases. Germline CDR1 reads SGHNT; CDR2 reads YYREEE (reference sequence). Deletions cut 4 bases from V and 4 bases from J, with 10 bases between. The CDR3 sequence is 13 residues long. The CDR3 DNA is TGTGCCAGCAGCACCGACTATTCAGATACGCAGTATTTT. Residues: CASSTDYSDTQYF.

The chain uses TRBV6-7 and TRBJ1-2, with 9 bases identical to TRBD1. TRBV6-7 is filed as an ORF, its function uncertain. The V and J ends lost 7 bases and 3 bases, in that order; junction bases with no gene match: 9. The length of the CDR3 is 15 residues. CDR3 coding DNA: TGTGCCAGCAACCTACAGGGGGCGCGGGACTATGGCTACACCTTC. Translation gives CASNLQGARDYGYTF.

The chain links TRBV11-2 to TRBJ2-7, with D uncertain. Germline V gives CDR1 SGHAT, CDR2 FQNNGV. This CDR3 contains 13 residues. The V gene lost 4 bases and the J gene lost 0 bases, with 7 bases spanning the gap. The CDR3 sequence is CASSSSSSYEQYF. As DNA, the CDR3 is TGTGCCAGCAGCTCCTCAAGCTCCTACGAGCAGTACTTC.

The chain carries TRBV27 and TRBJ1-6; D uncertain. Germline V gives CDR1 MNHEY, CDR2 SMNVEV (reference sequence). This CDR3 is built from 16 residues. Trimming left V 7 bases short and J 3 bases short, with 16 bases between. In DNA form, the CDR3 reads TGTGCCAGCACCGACGGGGAGGGCGGCTATAATTCACCCCTCCACTTT. Translating gives CASTDGEGGYNSPLHF.

The chain combines TRBV19 with TRBJ1-1; D possibly corresponds to TRBD1 (5 bases). This CDR3 is built from 15 residues. V lost 2 bases and J lost 2, with 12 bases in between. Germline-derived CDR1 and CDR2 are LNHDA and SQIVND (reference sequence). Written as DNA, the CDR3 is TGTGCCAGTAGTATAAAGGCCAGGGTAAACACTGAAGCTTTCTTT. It encodes CASSIKARVNTEAFF.

This chain connects TRBV19 to TRBJ1-4; a weak D match, TRBD1 (5 bases). V shed 7 bases and J shed 4 bases, with 16 bases lying between them. CDR1 LNHDA and CDR2 SQIVND come from the germline V gene (reference sequence). The CDR3 loop spans 15 amino acids. The CDR3 DNA is TGTGCCAGTAACCCGGGTGGCGGGGGTAATGAAAAACTGTTTTTT. The encoded protein is CASNPGGGGNEKLFF.

The genes are TRBV25-1 and TRBJ1-2, with 7 bases matching TRBD1. Trimming cost V 4 bases and J 4 bases; bases outside gene matches: 9. Germline V gene sequence: CDR1 MGHDK, CDR2 SYGVNS. This CDR3 is 15 amino acids long. For the CDR3, the DNA is TGTGCCAGCAGTGCCCAGACAGGGTATGCCTATGGCTACACCTTC. Translation gives CASSAQTGYAYGYTF.

This chain uses TRBV6-5 with TRBJ1-5; 8 nucleotides match TRBD1. Germline V gene sequence: CDR1 MNHEY, CDR2 SVGAGI. J was trimmed by 2 bases and V by 6 bases; bases with no gene match: 3. The length of the CDR3 is 14 residues. As DNA, the CDR3 is TGTGCCAGCAGAAGGACAGGGCGCAATCAGCCCCAGCATTTT. Translated: CASRRTGRNQPQHF.

The rearrangement joins TRBV7-9 to TRBJ2-3, with 10 positions matching TRBD2. The CDR3 covers 17 residues. Germline CDR1 reads SEHNR; CDR2 reads FQNEAQ (reference sequence). The V and J ends lost 1 base and 7 bases, in that order; junction bases with no gene match: 11. The CDR3 DNA reads as TGTGCCAGCAGCTTAGTGGGCACTAGCGGGATTTTATATACGCAGTATTTT. Translation gives CASSLVGTSGILYTQYF.

This clone came up once. The chain links TRBV11-2 to TRBJ2-5; a possible D gene is TRBD1 (6 bases). Germline CDR1 is SGHAT and CDR2 is FQNNGV. V shed 0 bases and J shed 1 base, with 12 bases lying between them. The CDR3 length is 16 residues. Written as DNA, the CDR3 is TGTGCCAGCAGCTTAGAACCGACAGGATTCCAAGAGACCCAGTACTTC. Translating gives CASSLEPTGFQETQYF.

The V and J genes are TRBV18 and TRBJ2-3, with D hard to call. This CDR3 comprises 15 residues. V lost 0 bases and J 0 bases, leaving 7 bases between the germline ends. Per the germline V gene, CDR1 is KGHSH and CDR2 is LQKENI. CDR3 loop: CASSPPNYSTDTQYF. As DNA, the CDR3 is TGTGCCAGCTCACCACCGAACTATAGCACAGATACGCAGTATTTT.

As DNA, the CDR3 is TGTGCCAGCAGTTTATACTCCATCCCCAATCAGCCCCAGCATTTT. Residues: CASSLYSIPNQPQHF. The rearrangement uses TRBV27 and TRBJ1-5; no firm D call. This CDR3 spans 15 amino acids. Trimming took off 1 base at V and 3 bases at J, with 10 bases between the two ends. CDR1 and CDR2 from the germline V gene are MNHEY and SMNVEV (reference sequence).

V usage is TRBV6-6 and J usage is TRBJ1-6; TRBD1 is a possible D gene (5 bases). Per germline, CDR1 MNHNY and CDR2 SVGAGI (reference sequence). V was pared by 7 bases and J by 7 bases, with 14 bases between. There are 14 residues in the CDR3. CDR3 region: CASTSHTGNSPLHF. The CDR3 region has the DNA TGTGCCAGCACCTCGCACACAGGAAATTCACCCCTCCACTTT.